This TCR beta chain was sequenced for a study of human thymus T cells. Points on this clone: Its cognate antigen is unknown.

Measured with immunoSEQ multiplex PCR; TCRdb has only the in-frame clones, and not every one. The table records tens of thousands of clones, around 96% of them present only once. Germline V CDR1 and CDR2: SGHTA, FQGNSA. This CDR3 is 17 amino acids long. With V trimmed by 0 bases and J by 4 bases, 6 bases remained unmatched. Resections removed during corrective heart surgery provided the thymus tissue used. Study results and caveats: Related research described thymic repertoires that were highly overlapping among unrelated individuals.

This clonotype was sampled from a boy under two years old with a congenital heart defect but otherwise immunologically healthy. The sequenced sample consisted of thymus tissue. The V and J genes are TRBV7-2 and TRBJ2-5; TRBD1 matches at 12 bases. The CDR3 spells CASSLAQWGQGAETQYF. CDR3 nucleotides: TGTGCCAGCAGCTTAGCGCAGTGGGGACAGGGGGCAGAGACCCAGTACTTC.